Following are 17 T cell receptor beta chains from one sample sequenced in a study of blood T cell repertoires in COVID-19. TCRdb's table, derived via immunoSEQ multiplex PCR, lists solely in-frame clones and lacks some. In the table there are approximately 150,000 clones, about 90% of which are singletons. The sequencing sample was made of PBMCs or T cells enriched from blood (not recorded which). The receptors here all came from a human donor with acute COVID-19. The donor label of this sample is uncertain.

The chain couples TRBV3-1 (or the pseudogene TRBV3-2) to TRBJ2-7; D possibly corresponds to TRBD2 (6 bases). The CDR3 has 14 amino acids. Germline V gives CDR1 LGHDT, CDR2 YNNKEL (reference sequence). V was pared by 4 bases and J by 1 base, with 11 bases between. The CDR3 is CASSPSGVSYEQYF. The CDR3 bases are TGTGCCAGCAGCCCCTCGGGGGTGTCCTACGAGCAGTACTTC.

This clone was seen only a few times. V usage is TRBV9 and J usage is TRBJ2-5; D is undetermined. Looked up from germline, CDR1 is SGDLS and CDR2 is YYNGEE. This CDR3 is built from 13 residues. V gave up 2 bases and J gave up 5 bases, with 10 bases separating them. In nucleotides, the CDR3 is TGTGCCAGCAGCGTCGGGTCCGGGGAGACCCAGTACTTC. Translating it yields CASSVGSGETQYF.

The rearrangement links TRBV7-9 to TRBJ2-7; the D gene is possibly TRBD2 (7 bases). The V end was cut by 0 bases, the J end by 7 bases, with 10 bases between. The CDR3 runs to 13 residues. CDR1 is SEHNR, CDR2 FQNEAQ, per germline (reference sequence). Here the CDR3 DNA reads TGTGCCAGCAGCTTAGCGGGGGGGCAGGAGCAGTACTTC. It translates to CASSLAGGQEQYF.

The genes are TRBV4-3 and TRBJ1-2, with a weak D call TRBD1 (5 bases). The CDR3 length is 16 residues. The germline V gene has CDR1 LGHNA and CDR2 YSLEER. V was clipped by 0 bases and J by 6 bases, with 17 bases between them. Here the CDR3 DNA reads TGCGCCAGCAGCCAAGATCCCCTCGGGGGGATCAATGGCTACACCTTC. As protein: CASSQDPLGGINGYTF.

This sequence joins TRBV25-1 and TRBJ1-6; no firm D call. CDR3 size: 17 residues. The germline V gene has CDR1 MGHDK and CDR2 SYGVNS. V lost 0 bases and J 0 bases, leaving 9 bases between the germline ends. The CDR3 loop reads CASSEYSSFSYNSPLHF. The CDR3 nucleotides read TGTGCCAGCAGTGAATATAGTAGCTTCTCCTATAATTCACCCCTCCACTTT. Full variable domain (outside the CDR3, taken from reference TRBV25-1 and TRBJ1-6): EADIYQTPRYLVIGTGKKITLECSQTMGHDKMYWYQQDPGMELHLIHYSYGVNSTEKGDLSSESTVSRIRTEHFPLTLESARPSHTSQYLCASSEYSSFSYNSPLHFGNGTRLTVT.

The chain employs TRBV4-3 and TRBJ2-7, with 12 bases fitting TRBD2. In germline, CDR1 is LGHNA, CDR2 YSLEER. The trim removed 1 base at V and 4 bases at J, leaving 2 bases unmatched. The CDR3 runs 15 residues. CDR3 coding DNA: TGCGCCAGCAGCCAAGGGACTAGCGGGGTGTACGAGCAGTACTTC. Encoded protein: CASSQGTSGVYEQYF.

The rearrangement links TRBV7-2 to TRBJ2-3; 7 nucleotides align to TRBD2. Losses at the gene ends were 1 base for V and 3 bases for J; bases not matched to a gene: 4. CDR3 length: 15 residues. Germline CDR1 is SGHTA and CDR2 is FQGNSA. DNA for the CDR3: TGTGCCAGCAGCTTAGTTGGACTAGAAACAGATACGCAGTATTTT. It encodes CASSLVGLETDTQYF. Full variable domain (outside the CDR3, taken from reference TRBV7-2 and TRBJ2-3): GAGVSQSPSNKVTEKGKDVELRCDPISGHTALYWYRQSLGQGLEFLIYFQGNSAPDKSGLPSDRFSAERTGGSVSTLTIQRTQQEDSAVYLCASSLVGLETDTQYFGPGTRLTVL.

This clone was detected once. V is TRBV30 and J is TRBJ2-4; 9 bases are a match to TRBD1. The V gene's germline CDR1 is GTSNPN and CDR2 SVGIG (reference sequence). This CDR3 region has 14 residues. V lost 5 bases and J lost 7; bases outside the gene matches: 9. CDR3 amino acids: CAWGSTGGLNIQYF. Here the CDR3 DNA reads TGTGCCTGGGGCTCAACAGGGGGCTTGAACATTCAGTACTTC.

The J gene is TRBJ2-3, the V gene TRBV5-1; TRBD2 matches 12 bases. The CDR3 length is 15 residues. CDR1 SGHRS and CDR2 YFSETQ come from the germline V gene. V lost 3 bases, J lost 5 bases, and 4 bases stayed unmatched. In DNA form, the CDR3 reads TGCGCCAGCAGCTCTAGCGGGGGGGCGGTAGATACGCAGTATTTT. Its translation: CASSSSGGAVDTQYF. Complete variable domain (other parts from reference TRBV5-1 and TRBJ2-3): KAGVTQTPRYLIKTRGQQVTLSCSPISGHRSVSWYQQTPGQGLQFLFEYFSETQRNKGNFPGRFSGRQFSNSRSEMNVSTLELGDSALYLCASSSSGGAVDTQYFGPGTRLTVL.

The CDR3 loop is CASSEARRGYEQYF. For the CDR3, the DNA is TGTGCCAGCAGTGAAGCGCGACGGGGCTACGAGCAGTACTTC. This chain links TRBV6-1 with TRBJ2-7; tentatively, D is TRBD2 (5 bases). The germline V gene encodes CDR1 MNHNS and CDR2 SASEGT. V shed 0 bases and J shed 3 bases, with 9 bases lying between them. The CDR3 spans 14 residues.

A few counts support this clone. This rearrangement joins TRBV3-1 (or the pseudogene TRBV3-2) to TRBJ1-1, with no clear D. V was cut by 3 bases and J by 5 bases, with 13 bases left in between. The CDR3 sequence is 14 residues long. Germline V gene sequence: CDR1 LGHDT, CDR2 YNNKEL (reference sequence). Here the CDR3 DNA reads TGTGCCAGCAGCCAGTTTCTGAGGGAAACTGAAGCTTTCTTT. Its translation: CASSQFLRETEAFF.

V usage is TRBV30 and J usage is TRBJ1-2; D might be TRBD1 (6 bases). Per the germline V gene, CDR1 is GTSNPN and CDR2 is SVGIG (reference sequence). The V gene lost 0 bases and the J gene lost 3 bases, with 14 bases spanning the gap. The CDR3 has 15 residues. The CDR3 protein is CAWSVLGDKYYGYTF. The CDR3 coding sequence is TGTGCCTGGAGTGTACTCGGGGACAAGTACTATGGCTACACCTTC.

This sequence joins TRBV5-1 and TRBJ2-3, with 11 bases matching TRBD2. Germline V gene data show CDR1 as SGHRS and CDR2 as YFSETQ. Trimming cost V 5 bases and J 4 bases; bases outside gene matches: 9. The length of the CDR3 is 16 residues. This chain's CDR3 is CASRISGGASADTQYF. DNA of the CDR3: TGCGCCAGCAGAATTAGCGGGGGGGCCAGCGCAGATACGCAGTATTTT.

CDR3 DNA sequence: TGTGCCAGCAGTCCCGACAGGGGGCTTTCACCCCTCCACTTT. It is translated as CASSPDRGLSPLHF. The genes are TRBV28 and TRBJ1-6; 10 bases agree with TRBD1. With V trimmed by 5 bases and J by 9 bases, 4 bases remained unmatched. The CDR3 is 14 amino acids. The germline gives CDR1 MDHEN, CDR2 SYDVKM.

The chain joins TRBV6-1 to TRBJ2-7; possibly TRBD1 for D (6 bases). This CDR3 comprises 16 residues. Germline loops: CDR1 MNHNS, CDR2 SASEGT. With 0 bases removed from V and 6 bases from J, the gap between germline ends came to 18 bases. CDR3 in amino acids: CASSEAPVPGVGEQYF. The DNA for the CDR3 is TGTGCCAGCAGTGAAGCGCCAGTTCCAGGGGTCGGCGAGCAGTACTTC.

This rearrangement joins TRBV6-4 to TRBJ2-3; perhaps TRBD1 as D (5 bases). The germline V and J ends were trimmed by 4 bases and 2 bases, with 10 bases remaining between them. The CDR3 runs 14 residues. The V gene's germline CDR1 is MRHNA and CDR2 SNTAGT. Written as DNA, the CDR3 is TGTGCCAGCAGTGTTCAGGGCCACACAGATACGCAGTATTTT. This gives the protein CASSVQGHTDTQYF.

The V call is TRBV5-6, the J call TRBJ2-7; the D gene is possibly TRBD2 (7 bases). The CDR3 runs 15 residues. Deletions cut 0 bases from V and 7 bases from J, with 17 bases between. The germline gives CDR1 SGHDT, CDR2 YYEEEE. CDR3 in DNA: TGTGCCAGCAGCTTGGACGCGGGGGCTCCGGGGGAGCAGTACTTC. It yields the protein CASSLDAGAPGEQYF.